This T cell receptor (beta chain) stems from a study of T cells in tuberculosis. Profiling relied on immunoSEQ multiplex PCR, and the TCRdb table lists in-frame clones only, not all of them. Of some 31,000 clones in the sample, over 85% are singletons; the top ten hold around 4.6%. Each donor contributed about 100,000 T cells on average, unsorted. The V and J ends lost 6 bases and 0 bases respectively, with 14 bases between them. The CDR3 is 15 amino acids. The germline gives CDR1 SQVTM, CDR2 ANQGSEA. The sequence was collected from a donor aged 10 to 29 with latent tuberculosis or without tuberculosis infection. Sequenced: PBMCs. This chain joins TRBV29-1 and TRBJ1-4; D not resolved. The CDR3 bases are TGCAGCGTCAGACTAAACAGTGCAACTAATGAAAAACTGTTTTTT. Translation gives CSVRLNSATNEKLFF.